This TCR beta chain derives from a study of T cell responses to AZD1222 COVID-19 vaccine. Some second doses came at about 4 weeks and others at about 12 weeks; these were pooled. The study, taken as a whole, reports: Regions 160-218 and 743-854 dominated among vaccine-associated CD4 TCRs spanning spike. Among AZD1222 vaccinees, only six were seropositive at baseline.

This CDR3 is 20 amino acids long. Per germline, CDR1 SGHVS and CDR2 FQNEAQ. V was trimmed by 1 base and J by 1 base, leaving 26 bases between them. Method: immunoSEQ multiplex PCR; TCRdb's copy keeps in-frame clones and lacks some. The data show 130,000 to 150,000 clones, about 86% seen once. As regards this clone: Its antigen is as yet unknown.

This rearrangement joins TRBV7-8 to TRBJ2-7, with D perhaps TRBD1 (7 bases). The source is an adult who received the AZD1222 COVID-19 vaccine. Source: peripheral blood, taken 28 days after the second AZD1222 dose. The CDR3 region is CASSLGFGGPDRTRSYEQYF. In nucleotides, the CDR3 is TGTGCCAGCAGCTTAGGTTTCGGAGGGCCGGACAGGACAAGATCCTACGAGCAGTACTTC.